This T cell receptor beta chain was sequenced for a study of control samples from healthy donors and cancer patients. With respect to this clone: Its ends do not fully match the called genes, so a read error is possible. The sample carries other DNA sequences with the same CDR3.

The method was immunoSEQ multiplex PCR; TCRdb's version includes in-frame clones alone and lacks a portion of them. The table for this sample gives approximately 190,000 clones. Sample: blood. The receptor was isolated from a woman in her 30s in good health.

This CDR3 reads CASSRDISYEQYF. In DNA form, the CDR3 reads TGTGCCAGTAGTAGGGACATCTCCTATGAGCAGTACTTC. V gene TRBV19 combines with J gene TRBJ2-7, with a weak D call TRBD1 (6 bases). This CDR3 spans 13 amino acids. CDR1 is LNHDA, CDR2 SQIVND, per germline (reference sequence).